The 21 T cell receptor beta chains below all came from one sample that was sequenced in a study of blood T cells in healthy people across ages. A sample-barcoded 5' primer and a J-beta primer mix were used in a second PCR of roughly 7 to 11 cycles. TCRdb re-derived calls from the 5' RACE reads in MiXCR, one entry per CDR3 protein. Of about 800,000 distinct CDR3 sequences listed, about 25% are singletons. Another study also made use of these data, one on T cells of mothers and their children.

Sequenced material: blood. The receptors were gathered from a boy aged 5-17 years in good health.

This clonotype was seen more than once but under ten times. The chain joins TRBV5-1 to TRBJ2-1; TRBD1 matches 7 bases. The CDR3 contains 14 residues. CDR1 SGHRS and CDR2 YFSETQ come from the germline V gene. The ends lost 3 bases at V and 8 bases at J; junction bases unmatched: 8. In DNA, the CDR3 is TGCGCCAGCAGCTACGAAGGGGGCACGGATGAGCAGTTCTTC. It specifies CASSYEGGTDEQFF.

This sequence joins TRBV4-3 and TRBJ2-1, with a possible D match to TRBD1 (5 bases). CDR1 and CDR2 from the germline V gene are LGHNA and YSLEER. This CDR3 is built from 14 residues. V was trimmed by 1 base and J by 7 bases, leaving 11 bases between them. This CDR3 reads CASSQATGWNEQFF. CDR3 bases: TGCGCCAGCAGCCAAGCTACAGGATGGAATGAGCAGTTCTTC.

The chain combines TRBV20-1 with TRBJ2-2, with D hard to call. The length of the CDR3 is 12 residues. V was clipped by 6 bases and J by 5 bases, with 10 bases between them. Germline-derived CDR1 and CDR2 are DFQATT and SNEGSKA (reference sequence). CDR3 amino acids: CSALGLTGELFF. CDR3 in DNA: TGCAGTGCATTAGGGTTAACCGGGGAGCTGTTTTTT.

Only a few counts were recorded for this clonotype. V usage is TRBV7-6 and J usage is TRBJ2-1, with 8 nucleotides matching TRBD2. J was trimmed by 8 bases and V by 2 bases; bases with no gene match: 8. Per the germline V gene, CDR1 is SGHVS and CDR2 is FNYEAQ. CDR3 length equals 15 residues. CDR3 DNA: TGTGCCAGCAGCTTATCGAGCGGGAGAGGCGATGAGCAGTTCTTC. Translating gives CASSLSSGRGDEQFF.

CDR3 in DNA: TGCAGCGTGGAGGGACGGCTGAGCACTGAAGCTTTCTTT. Translation: CSVEGRLSTEAFF. The chain combines TRBV29-1 with TRBJ1-1; TRBD1 might be the D (5 bases). Looked up from germline, CDR1 is SQVTM and CDR2 is ANQGSEA. Trimming took 6 bases from V and 4 from J, leaving 15 bases between them. The CDR3 extends over 13 amino acids. Looking up the rest from reference TRBV29-1 and TRBJ1-1 gives the full variable domain: SAVISQKPSRDICQRGTSLTIQCQVDSQVTMMFWYRQQPGQSLTLIATANQGSEATYESGFVIDKFPISRPNLTFSTLTVSNMSPEDSSIYLCSVEGRLSTEAFFGQGTRLTVV.

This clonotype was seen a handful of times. The CDR3 sequence is CASSFGQGYYGYTF. In nucleotides, the CDR3 is TGTGCCAGCAGTTTCGGGCAGGGATACTATGGCTACACCTTC. J is TRBJ1-2 and V is TRBV12-3 or TRBV12-4, with a weak D call TRBD1 (5 bases). The CDR3 has 14 amino acids. Trimming removed 3 bases from V and 3 bases from J, with 11 bases in between.

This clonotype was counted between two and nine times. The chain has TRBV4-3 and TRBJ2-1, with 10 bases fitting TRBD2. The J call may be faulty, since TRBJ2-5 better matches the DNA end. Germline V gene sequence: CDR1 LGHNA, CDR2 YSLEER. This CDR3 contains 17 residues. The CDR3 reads CASSQDLLAGGKETQYF. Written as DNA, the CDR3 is TGCGCCAGCAGCCAAGACTTATTAGCGGGAGGTAAAGAGACCCAGTACTTC.

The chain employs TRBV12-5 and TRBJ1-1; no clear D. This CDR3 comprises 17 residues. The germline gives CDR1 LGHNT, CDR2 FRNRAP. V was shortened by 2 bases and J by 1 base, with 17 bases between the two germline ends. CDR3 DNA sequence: TGTGCTAGTGGTTTGTACACACGGGGATTTGCGAACACTGAAGCTTTCTTT. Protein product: CASGLYTRGFANTEAFF.

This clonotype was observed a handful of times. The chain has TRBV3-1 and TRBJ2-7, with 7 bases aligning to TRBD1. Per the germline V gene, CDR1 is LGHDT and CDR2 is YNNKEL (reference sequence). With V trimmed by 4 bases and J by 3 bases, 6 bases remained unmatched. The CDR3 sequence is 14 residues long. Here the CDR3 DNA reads TGTGCCAGCAGCCGGGACAGCAGGGGCTACGAGCAGTACTTC. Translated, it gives CASSRDSRGYEQYF.

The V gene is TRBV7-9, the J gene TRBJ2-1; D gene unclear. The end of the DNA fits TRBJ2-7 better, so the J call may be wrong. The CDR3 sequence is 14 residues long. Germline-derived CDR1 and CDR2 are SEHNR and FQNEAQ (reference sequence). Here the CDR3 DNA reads TGTGCCAGCAGCTTCGTGCTAGGGTCATACGAGCAGTACTTC. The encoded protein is CASSFVLGSYEQYF.

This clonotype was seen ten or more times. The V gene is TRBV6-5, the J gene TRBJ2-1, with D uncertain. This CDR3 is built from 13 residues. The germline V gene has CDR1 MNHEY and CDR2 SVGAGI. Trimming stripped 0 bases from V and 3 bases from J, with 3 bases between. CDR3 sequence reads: CASSYSGYNEQFF. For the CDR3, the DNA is TGTGCCAGCAGTTACTCGGGCTACAATGAGCAGTTCTTC.

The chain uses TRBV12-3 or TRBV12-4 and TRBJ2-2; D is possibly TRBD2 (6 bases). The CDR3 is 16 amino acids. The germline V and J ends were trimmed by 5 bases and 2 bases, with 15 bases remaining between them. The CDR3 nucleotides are TGTGCCAGCAGTCCCGTTGGAGGGCCAAACACCGGGGAGCTGTTTTTT. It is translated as CASSPVGGPNTGELFF.

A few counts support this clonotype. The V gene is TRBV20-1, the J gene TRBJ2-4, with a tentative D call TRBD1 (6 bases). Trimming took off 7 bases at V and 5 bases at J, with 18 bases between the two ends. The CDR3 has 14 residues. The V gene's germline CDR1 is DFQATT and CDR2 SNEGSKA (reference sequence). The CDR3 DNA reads TGCAGTGTCAGAGGGGGTACGGCCGAAAACATTCAGTACTTC. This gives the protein CSVRGGTAENIQYF.

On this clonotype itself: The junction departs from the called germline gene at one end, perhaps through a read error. CDR3 in DNA: TGTGCCAGCAGCTTAGGCAGGGTCCGAGGGGCAGAGGCCCAGTACTTC. Protein sequence: CASSLGRVRGAEAQYF. V usage is TRBV7-6 and J usage is TRBJ2-5; D assignment may be TRBD1 or TRBD2 (5 bases each). Germline assignment: CDR1 SGHVS and CDR2 FNYEAQ. The CDR3 consists of 16 residues.

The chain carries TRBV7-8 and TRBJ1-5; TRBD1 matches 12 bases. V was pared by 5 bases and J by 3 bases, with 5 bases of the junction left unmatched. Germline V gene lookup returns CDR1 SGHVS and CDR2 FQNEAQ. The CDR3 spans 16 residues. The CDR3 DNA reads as TGTGCCAGCAGCCGGGGGACAGGGGGCGACAATCAGCCCCAGCATTTT. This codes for CASSRGTGGDNQPQHF.

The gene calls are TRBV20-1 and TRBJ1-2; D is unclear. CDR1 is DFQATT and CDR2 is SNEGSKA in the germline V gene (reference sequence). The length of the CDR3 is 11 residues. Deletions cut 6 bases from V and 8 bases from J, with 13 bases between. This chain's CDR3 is CSAPNVGGYTF. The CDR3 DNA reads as TGCAGTGCGCCGAACGTAGGGGGCTACACCTTC.

The CDR3 coding sequence is TGTGCCAGCAGCTTAGCGCGTGACAATTTTATCCAAGAGACCCAGTACTTC. Its protein is CASSLARDNFIQETQYF. V gene TRBV7-8 combines with J gene TRBJ2-5, with D unclear. Germline loops: CDR1 SGHVS, CDR2 FQNEAQ. The CDR3 is made up of 17 amino acids. The V and J ends lost 0 bases and 1 base respectively, with 15 bases between them.

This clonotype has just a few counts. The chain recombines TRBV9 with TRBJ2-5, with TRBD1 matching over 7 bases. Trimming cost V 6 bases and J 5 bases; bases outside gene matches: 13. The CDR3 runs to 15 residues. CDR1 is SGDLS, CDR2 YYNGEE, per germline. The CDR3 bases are TGTGCCAGCACCCCTCTTCACAGGGGACAGGAGACCCAGTACTTC. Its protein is CASTPLHRGQETQYF.

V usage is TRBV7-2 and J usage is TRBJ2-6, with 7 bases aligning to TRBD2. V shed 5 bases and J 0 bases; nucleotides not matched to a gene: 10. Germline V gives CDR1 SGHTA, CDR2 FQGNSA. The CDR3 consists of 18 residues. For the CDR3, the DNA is TGTGCCAGCAGCCCTTTGGGGGGGAAAAACTCTGGGGCCAACGTCCTGACTTTC. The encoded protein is CASSPLGGKNSGANVLTF.

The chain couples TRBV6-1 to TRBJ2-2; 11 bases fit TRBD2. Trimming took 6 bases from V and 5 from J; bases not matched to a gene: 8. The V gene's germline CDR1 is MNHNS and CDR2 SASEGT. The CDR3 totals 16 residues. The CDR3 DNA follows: TGTGCCAGCAGACCTACTAGCGGGAGTAAAACCGGGGAGCTGTTTTTT. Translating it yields CASRPTSGSKTGELFF.

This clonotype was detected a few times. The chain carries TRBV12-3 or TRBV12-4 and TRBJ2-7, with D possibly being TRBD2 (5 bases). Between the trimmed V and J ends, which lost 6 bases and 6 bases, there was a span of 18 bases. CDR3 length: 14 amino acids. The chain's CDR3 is CASSAGLQRGEQYF. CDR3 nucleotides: TGTGCCAGCAGCGCGGGCCTTCAACGGGGCGAGCAGTACTTC.